A selection of T cell receptor beta chains follows, all from one sample in a study of shared clonotypes between healthy human individuals. The assay was immunoSEQ multiplex PCR, and TCRdb's table has in-frame clones only and misses some. The sample has approximately 720,000 clones; about 90% are singletons. Sequencing input: naive CD8+ T cells sorted from blood. Source of these receptors: a young man in good health. CDR3s include the opening cysteine and the closing phenylalanine or tryptophan. Fields, in order: V gene, CDR3 length, clone size, J gene, D gene, CDR3 DNA, CDR3 protein. D genes are given only for firm matches. Size values are once, few and many counts, or a class for expanded clones, and some rows have none.

TRBV5-1	14	NA	TRBJ2-1	NA	TGCGCCAGCGGAGCAGGAGGACTCTACAATGAGCAGTTCTTC	CASGAGGLYNEQFF
TRBV27	14	once	TRBJ1-1	NA	TGTGCCAGCAGTCACGTGGGGATGAACACTGAAGCTTTCTTT	CASSHVGMNTEAFF
TRBV13	15	NA	TRBJ2-5	TRBD2	TGTGCCAGCAGCTTTAGCCAGCGGGAAGGAGAGACCCAGTACTTC	CASSFSQREGETQYF
TRBV7-8	15	once	TRBJ2-5	NA	TGTGCCAGCAGCTTTTTAGGGACACTCCAAGAGACCCAGTACTTC	CASSFLGTLQETQYF
TRBV9	12	NA	TRBJ1-1	NA	TGTGCCAGCACCGGGAGGGACACTGAAGCTTTCTTT	CASTGRDTEAFF
TRBV11-3	15	NA	TRBJ2-1	NA	TGTGCCAGCAGCTTAGTTGGAAGCTCCTACAATGAGCAGTTCTTC	CASSLVGSSYNEQFF
TRBV5-6	17	few	TRBJ2-5	TRBD2	TGTGCCAGCAGCTTGGGTAGGACTAGCGGGACACGAGAGACCCAGTACTTC	CASSLGRTSGTRETQYF
TRBV7-6	14	NA	TRBJ2-2	NA	TGTGCCAGCAGCCCATCACCGGGGCGCGGGGAGCTGTTTTTT	CASSPSPGRGELFF
TRBV2	12	NA	TRBJ1-4	NA	TGTGCCAGTATAGGAGGAAAGGAAAAACTGTTTTTT	CASIGGKEKLFF
TRBV6-6	16	NA	TRBJ2-1	NA	TGTGCCAGCAGTTACTCGGAGTCAGGGCCTTTGAATGAGCAGTTCTTC	CASSYSESGPLNEQFF
TRBV5-6	11	NA	TRBJ2-7	NA	TGTGCCAGCAGCTTCAGCCACGAGCAGTACTTC	CASSFSHEQYF
TRBV9	13	once	TRBJ2-5	NA	TGTGCCAGCAGCGTAGGGGCCGGGGAGACCCAGTACTTC	CASSVGAGETQYF
TRBV7-9	12	NA	TRBJ2-1	NA	TGTGCCAGCAGCTTAACGGGTGATGAGCAGTTCTTC	CASSLTGDEQFF